Following are 10 T cell receptor beta chains from one sample sequenced in a study of OX40 agonist ivuxolimab in advanced cancers. The repertoire was sequenced with immunoSEQ multiplex PCR; TCRdb's copy has only in-frame clones and lacks some. The data show about 84,000 clones, more than 75% seen once. The sequences come from CD4+ or CD8+ T cells sorted from blood, collected in a trial of the OX40 agonist ivuxolimab. The receptor set was obtained from an adult with an advanced solid tumor such as melanoma, head and neck, liver or kidney cancer.

This sequence joins TRBV28 and TRBJ2-7; maybe TRBD1 (6 bases). Trimming pared 4 bases from V and 7 bases from J, leaving 11 bases between. This CDR3 contains 12 residues. Germline CDR1 and CDR2: MDHEN and SYDVKM. CDR3 bases: TGTGCCAGCAGTTCTCCTGGACAGGAGCAGTACTTC. Translation gives CASSSPGQEQYF.

The chain couples TRBV19 to TRBJ1-5; D remains ambiguous. This CDR3 has 12 residues. V dropped 6 bases and J dropped 5 bases, with 8 bases sitting between them. Germline lookup yields CDR1 LNHDA and CDR2 SQIVND (reference sequence). As DNA, the CDR3 is TGTGCCAGTAGAAGGAGAGATCAGCCCCAGCATTTT. This gives the protein CASRRRDQPQHF.

V and J are TRBV7-2 and TRBJ2-3; 11 nucleotides agree with TRBD2. V lost 3 bases and J lost 6; bases outside the gene matches: 5. Looked up from germline, CDR1 is SGHTA and CDR2 is FQGNSA. The CDR3 totals 15 residues. CDR3 in DNA: TGTGCCAGCAGCTTTAGCGGGGGGGTATCGGATACGCAGTATTTT. The encoded protein is CASSFSGGVSDTQYF.

This chain connects TRBV11-3 to TRBJ2-5, with unresolved D. V lost 5 bases and J 5 bases, leaving 15 bases between the germline ends. There are 14 residues in the CDR3. Germline CDR1 and CDR2: SGHNT and YENEEA. The CDR3 is CASSPAYGVETQYF. The CDR3 region has the DNA TGTGCCAGCAGCCCCGCGTATGGGGTTGAGACCCAGTACTTC. The complete variable domain, with remaining parts taken from reference TRBV11-3 and TRBJ2-5, reads EAGVVQSPRYKIIEKKQPVAFWCNPISGHNTLYWYLQNLGQGPELLIRYENEEAVDDSQLPKDRFSAERLKGVDSTLKIQPAELGDSAVYLCASSPAYGVETQYFGPGTRLLVL.

This clone was counted a single time. J is TRBJ2-2 and V is TRBV5-1; D might be TRBD2 (5 bases). The CDR3 covers 14 residues. Trimming took 6 bases from V and 4 from J, leaving 13 bases between them. CDR1 is SGHRS, CDR2 YFSETQ, per germline. CDR3 protein: CASNLWESTGELFF. CDR3 nucleotide sequence: TGCGCCAGCAATCTGTGGGAGAGCACCGGGGAGCTGTTTTTT. Full variable domain (remainder filled in from reference TRBV5-1 and TRBJ2-2): KAGVTQTPRYLIKTRGQQVTLSCSPISGHRSVSWYQQTPGQGLQFLFEYFSETQRNKGNFPGRFSGRQFSNSRSEMNVSTLELGDSALYLCASNLWESTGELFFGEGSRLTVL.

The rearrangement links TRBV7-9 to TRBJ2-7; either TRBD1 or TRBD2 may supply D (5 bases each). Germline lookup yields CDR1 SEHNR and CDR2 FQNEAQ (reference sequence). V was cut by 2 bases and J by 0 bases, with 11 bases left in between. The CDR3 is made up of 15 amino acids. DNA of the CDR3: TGTGCCAGCAGCTTAATTCCAGGGAGCTCCTACGAGCAGTACTTC. Encoded protein: CASSLIPGSSYEQYF.

This clone was observed once. The V and J genes are TRBV7-2 and TRBJ2-3; D is unresolved. Germline lookup yields CDR1 SGHTA and CDR2 FQGNSA. The CDR3 consists of 12 residues. V was clipped by 2 bases and J by 4 bases, with 4 bases between them. This CDR3 reads CASSLWPDTQYF. The CDR3 coding sequence is TGTGCCAGCAGCTTATGGCCAGATACGCAGTATTTT.

V usage is TRBV19 and J usage is TRBJ2-3; no clear D. Germline CDR1 is LNHDA and CDR2 is SQIVND (reference sequence). The CDR3 extends over 14 amino acids. Between the trimmed V and J ends, which lost 5 bases and 0 bases, there was a span of 9 bases. The CDR3 spells CASSFAGSTDTQYF. CDR3 coding DNA: TGTGCCAGTAGTTTCGCCGGCAGCACAGATACGCAGTATTTT.

The rearrangement uses TRBV11-2 and TRBJ1-6; no clear D. CDR3 length: 14 amino acids. Trimming took off 3 bases at V and 5 bases at J, with 8 bases between the two ends. Germline V gene sequence: CDR1 SGHAT, CDR2 FQNNGV. The CDR3, as DNA: TGTGCCAGCAGCTTTATAAACAATAATTCACCCCTCCACTTT. Protein product: CASSFINNNSPLHF.

The V call is TRBV28, the J call TRBJ1-1; TRBD1 matches 7 bases. With V trimmed by 2 bases and J by 1 base, 10 bases remained unmatched. CDR3 length: 17 residues. Germline CDR1 MDHEN, CDR2 SYDVKM. CDR3 nucleotides: TGTGCCAGCAGTTTAAGTCGACAGGGCGCCCGGAACACTGAAGCTTTCTTT. This gives the protein CASSLSRQGARNTEAFF.